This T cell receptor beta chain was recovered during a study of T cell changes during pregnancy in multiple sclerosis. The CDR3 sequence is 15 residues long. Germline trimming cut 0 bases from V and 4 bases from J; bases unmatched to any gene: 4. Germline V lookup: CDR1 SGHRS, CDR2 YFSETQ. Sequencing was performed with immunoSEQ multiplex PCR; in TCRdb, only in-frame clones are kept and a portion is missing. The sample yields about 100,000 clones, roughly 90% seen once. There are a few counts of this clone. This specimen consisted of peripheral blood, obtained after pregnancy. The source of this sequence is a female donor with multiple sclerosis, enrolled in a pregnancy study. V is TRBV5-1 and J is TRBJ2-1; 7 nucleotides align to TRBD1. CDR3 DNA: TGCGCCAGCAGCTTGGAAGGGGGCAGATACAATGAGCAGTTCTTC. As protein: CASSLEGGRYNEQFF.